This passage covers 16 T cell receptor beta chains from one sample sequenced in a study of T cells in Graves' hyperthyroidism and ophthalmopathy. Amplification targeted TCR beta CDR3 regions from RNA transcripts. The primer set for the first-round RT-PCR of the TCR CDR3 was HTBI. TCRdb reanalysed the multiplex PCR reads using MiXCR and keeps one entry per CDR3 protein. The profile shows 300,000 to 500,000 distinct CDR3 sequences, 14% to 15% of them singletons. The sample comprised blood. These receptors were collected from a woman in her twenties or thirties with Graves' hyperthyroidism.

The CDR3 reads CASRSRQGMNTEAFF. For the CDR3, the DNA is TGTGCCAGCAGGTCACGACAGGGCATGAACACTGAAGCTTTCTTT. The chain has TRBV7-9 and TRBJ1-1; 7 bases are shared with TRBD1. Losses at the gene ends were 6 bases for V and 0 bases for J; bases not matched to a gene: 7. The germline V gene has CDR1 SEHNR and CDR2 FQNEAQ (reference sequence). This CDR3 spans 15 amino acids.

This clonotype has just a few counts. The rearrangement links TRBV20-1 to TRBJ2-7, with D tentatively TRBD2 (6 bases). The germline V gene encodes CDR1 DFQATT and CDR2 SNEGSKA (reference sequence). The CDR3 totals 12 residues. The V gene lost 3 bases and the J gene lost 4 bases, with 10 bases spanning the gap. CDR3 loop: CSASGSVYEQYF. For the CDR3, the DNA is TGCAGTGCTAGCGGGAGCGTATACGAGCAGTACTTC.

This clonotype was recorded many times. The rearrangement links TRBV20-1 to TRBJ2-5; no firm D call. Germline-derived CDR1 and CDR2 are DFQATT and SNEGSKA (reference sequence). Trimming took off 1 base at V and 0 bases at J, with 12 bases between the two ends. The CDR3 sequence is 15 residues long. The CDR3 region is CSARGLDQYQETQYF. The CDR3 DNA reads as TGCAGTGCTAGAGGACTCGATCAGTACCAAGAGACCCAGTACTTC.

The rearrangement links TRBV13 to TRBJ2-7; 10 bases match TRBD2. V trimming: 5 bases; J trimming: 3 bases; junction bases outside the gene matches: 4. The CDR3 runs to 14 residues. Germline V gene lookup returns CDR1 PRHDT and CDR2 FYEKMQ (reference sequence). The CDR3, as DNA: TGTGCCAGCAGCCGCGGACTAGCGGACTACGAGCAGTACTTC. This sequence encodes CASSRGLADYEQYF.

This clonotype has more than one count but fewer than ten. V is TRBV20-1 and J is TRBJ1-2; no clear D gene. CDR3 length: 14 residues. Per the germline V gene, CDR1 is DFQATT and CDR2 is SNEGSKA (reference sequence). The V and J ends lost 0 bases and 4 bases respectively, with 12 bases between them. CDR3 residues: CSARDPVRIYGYTF. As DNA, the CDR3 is TGCAGTGCTAGAGATCCCGTACGGATCTATGGCTACACCTTC.

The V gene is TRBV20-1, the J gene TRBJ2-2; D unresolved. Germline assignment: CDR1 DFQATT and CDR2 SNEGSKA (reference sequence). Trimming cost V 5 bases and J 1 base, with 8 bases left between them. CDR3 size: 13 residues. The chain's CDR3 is CSAGAQNTGELFF. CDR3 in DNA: TGCAGTGCTGGAGCGCAGAACACCGGGGAGCTGTTTTTT.

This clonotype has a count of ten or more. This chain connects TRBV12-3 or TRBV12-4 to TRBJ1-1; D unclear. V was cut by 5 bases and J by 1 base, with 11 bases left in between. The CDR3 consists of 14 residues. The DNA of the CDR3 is TGTGCCAGCAGTATGCCTAACAAGAACACTGAAGCTTTCTTT. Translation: CASSMPNKNTEAFF.

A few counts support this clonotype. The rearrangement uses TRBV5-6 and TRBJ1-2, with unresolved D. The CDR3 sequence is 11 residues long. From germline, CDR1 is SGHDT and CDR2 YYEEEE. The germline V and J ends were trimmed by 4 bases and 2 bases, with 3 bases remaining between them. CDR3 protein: CASSTNYGYTF. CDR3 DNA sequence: TGTGCCAGCAGCACAAACTATGGCTACACCTTC.

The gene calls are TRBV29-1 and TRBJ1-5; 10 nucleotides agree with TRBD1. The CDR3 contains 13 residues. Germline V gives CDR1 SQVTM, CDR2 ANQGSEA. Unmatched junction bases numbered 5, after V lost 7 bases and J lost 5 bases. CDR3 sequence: CSAKGQGHQPQHF. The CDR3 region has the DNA TGCAGCGCGAAGGGACAGGGGCATCAGCCCCAGCATTTT.

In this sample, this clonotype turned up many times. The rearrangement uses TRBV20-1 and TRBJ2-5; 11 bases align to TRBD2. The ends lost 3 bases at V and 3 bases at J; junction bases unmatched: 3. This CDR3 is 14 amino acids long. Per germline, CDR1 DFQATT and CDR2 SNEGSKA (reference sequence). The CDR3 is CSASVLAGEETQYF. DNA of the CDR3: TGCAGTGCTAGTGTACTAGCGGGAGAAGAGACCCAGTACTTC.

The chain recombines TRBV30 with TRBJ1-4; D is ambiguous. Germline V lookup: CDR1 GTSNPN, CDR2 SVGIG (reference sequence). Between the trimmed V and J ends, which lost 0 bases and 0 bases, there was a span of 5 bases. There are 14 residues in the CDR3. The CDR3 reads CAWSVRATNEKLFF. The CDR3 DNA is TGTGCCTGGAGTGTACGGGCAACTAATGAAAAACTGTTTTTT.

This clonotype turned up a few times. The CDR3 DNA is TGCAGCGTTGATAGACAGGGCACCGACGAGCAGTACTTC. Translation: CSVDRQGTDEQYF. The chain recombines TRBV29-1 with TRBJ2-7, with TRBD1 identical over 7 bases. This CDR3 has 13 amino acids. CDR1 and CDR2 from the germline V gene are SQVTM and ANQGSEA. J lost 5 bases, V lost 3 bases, and 7 bases had no gene match.

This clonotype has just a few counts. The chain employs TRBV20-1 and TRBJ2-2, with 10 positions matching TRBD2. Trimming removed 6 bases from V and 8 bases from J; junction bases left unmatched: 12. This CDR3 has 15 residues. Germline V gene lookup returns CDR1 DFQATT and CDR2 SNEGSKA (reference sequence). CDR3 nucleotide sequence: TGCAGTGCGCTTAAGAAGGGACTAGCGCAAGGGGAGCTGTTTTTT. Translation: CSALKKGLAQGELFF.

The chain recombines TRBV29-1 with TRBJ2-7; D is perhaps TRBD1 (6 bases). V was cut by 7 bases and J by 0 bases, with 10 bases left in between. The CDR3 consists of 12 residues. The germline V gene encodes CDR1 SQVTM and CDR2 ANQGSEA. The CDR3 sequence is CSALDSSYEQYF. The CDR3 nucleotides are TGCAGCGCCCTGGACAGCTCCTACGAGCAGTACTTC.

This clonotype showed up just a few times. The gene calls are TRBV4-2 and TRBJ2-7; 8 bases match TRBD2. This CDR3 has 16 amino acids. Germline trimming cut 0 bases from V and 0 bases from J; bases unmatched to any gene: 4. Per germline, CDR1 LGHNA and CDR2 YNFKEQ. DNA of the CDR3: TGTGCCAGCAGCCAAGAAGGGGGGACTAGCTCCTACGAGCAGTACTTC. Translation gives CASSQEGGTSSYEQYF.

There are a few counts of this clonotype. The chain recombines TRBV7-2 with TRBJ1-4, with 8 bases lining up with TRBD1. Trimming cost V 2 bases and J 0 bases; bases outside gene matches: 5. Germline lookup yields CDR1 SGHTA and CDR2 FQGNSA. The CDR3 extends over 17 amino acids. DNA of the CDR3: TGTGCCAGCAGCTTAAACCCGACAGGGGCAACTAATGAAAAACTGTTTTTT. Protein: CASSLNPTGATNEKLFF.